This entry describes one TCR beta chain. The target antigen is unknown. These data come from a study of beta chain features in type 1 diabetes. In the study overall: Patients and healthy donors were similar in age, gender and cell yields.

Cells sorted by CD45RO/CCR7/CD25/CD127/CD95/CD27 comprised CD4+ naive, central memory, regulatory and stem cell-like memory cells. All of the isolated RNA was reverse transcribed, so expressed TCRB transcripts were sequenced. Method: immunoSEQ multiplex PCR; TCRdb's copy keeps in-frame clones and lacks some. Found here are 300,000 or so clones, roughly 8% of them singletons; the top ten hold around 0.45%. Study-level results: The similarity of naive, central memory and Treg TCRB repertoires appeared greater among patients than among healthy donors.

Germline V gives CDR1 SGDLS, CDR2 YYNGEE. V lost 2 bases and J 4 bases, leaving 12 bases between the germline ends. This CDR3 is 14 amino acids long. The chain links TRBV9 to TRBJ2-5; D possibly uses TRBD1 or TRBD2 (5 bases each). Sequencing was done on a sample of central memory CD4+ T cells from blood. The sequence was collected from a woman younger than 30 in good health. The CDR3 spells CASSVEGKGETQYF. DNA for the CDR3: TGTGCCAGCAGCGTCGAGGGGAAGGGAGAGACCCAGTACTTC.